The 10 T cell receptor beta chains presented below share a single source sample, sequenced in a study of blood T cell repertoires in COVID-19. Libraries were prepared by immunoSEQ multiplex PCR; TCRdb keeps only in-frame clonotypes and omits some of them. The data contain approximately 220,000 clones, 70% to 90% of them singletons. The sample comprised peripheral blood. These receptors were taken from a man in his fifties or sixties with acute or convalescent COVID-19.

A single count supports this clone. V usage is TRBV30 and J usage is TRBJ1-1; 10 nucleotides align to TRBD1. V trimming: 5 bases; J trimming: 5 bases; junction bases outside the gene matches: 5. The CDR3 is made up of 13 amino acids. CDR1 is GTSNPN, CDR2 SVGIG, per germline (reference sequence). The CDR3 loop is CAWDRGHGTEAFF. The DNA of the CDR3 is TGTGCCTGGGACAGGGGGCATGGGACTGAAGCTTTCTTT.

Here the CDR3 reads CASSYLGGSGPEAFF. In DNA, the CDR3 is TGTGCCAGCAGTTACCTCGGAGGGAGCGGCCCTGAAGCTTTCTTT. The genes are TRBV6-5 and TRBJ1-1; no definite D call. The germline V gene encodes CDR1 MNHEY and CDR2 SVGAGI. V gave up 2 bases and J gave up 6 bases, with 16 bases separating them. The CDR3 loop spans 15 amino acids.

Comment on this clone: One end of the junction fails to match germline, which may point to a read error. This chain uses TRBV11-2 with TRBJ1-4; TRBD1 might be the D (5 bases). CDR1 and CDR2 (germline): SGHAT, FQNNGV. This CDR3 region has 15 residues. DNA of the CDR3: TGTGCCAGCAGCTTAGGGTGGACAACAAATGAAAAACTGTTTTTT. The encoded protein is CASSLGWTTNEKLFF.

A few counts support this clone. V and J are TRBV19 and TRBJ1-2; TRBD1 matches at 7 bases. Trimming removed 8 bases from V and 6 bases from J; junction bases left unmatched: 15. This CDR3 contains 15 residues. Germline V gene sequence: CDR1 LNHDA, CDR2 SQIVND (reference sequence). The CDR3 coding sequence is TGTGCCAGTCACCGAGGGGGTGGGACAGAAAATGGCTACACCTTC. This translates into CASHRGGGTENGYTF. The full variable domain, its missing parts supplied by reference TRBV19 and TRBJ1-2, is DGGITQSPKYLFRKEGQNVTLSCEQNLNHDAMYWYRQDPGQGLRLIYYSQIVNDFQKGDIAEGYSVSREKKESFPLTVTSAQKNPTAFYLCASHRGGGTENGYTFGSGTRLTVV.

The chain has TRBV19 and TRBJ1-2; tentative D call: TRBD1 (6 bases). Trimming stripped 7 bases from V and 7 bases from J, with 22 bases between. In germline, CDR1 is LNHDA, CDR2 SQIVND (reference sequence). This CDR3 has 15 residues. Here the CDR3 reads CASTTQGIASRGYTF. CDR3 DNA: TGTGCCAGTACTACCCAGGGGATAGCGTCGCGTGGCTACACCTTC.

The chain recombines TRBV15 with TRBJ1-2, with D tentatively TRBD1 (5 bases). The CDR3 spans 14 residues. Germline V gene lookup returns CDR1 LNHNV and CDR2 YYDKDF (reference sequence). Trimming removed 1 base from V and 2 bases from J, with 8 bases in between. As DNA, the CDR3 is TGTGCCACCAGCAGAGGCCAGGGAAACTATGGCTACACCTTC. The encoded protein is CATSRGQGNYGYTF.

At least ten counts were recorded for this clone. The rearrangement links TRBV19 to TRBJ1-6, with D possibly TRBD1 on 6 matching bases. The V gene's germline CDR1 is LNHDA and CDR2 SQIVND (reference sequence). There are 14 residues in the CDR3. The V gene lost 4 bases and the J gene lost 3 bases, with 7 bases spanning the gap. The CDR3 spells CASSTQGYNSPLHF. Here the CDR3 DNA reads TGTGCCAGTAGTACACAGGGCTATAATTCACCCCTCCACTTT.

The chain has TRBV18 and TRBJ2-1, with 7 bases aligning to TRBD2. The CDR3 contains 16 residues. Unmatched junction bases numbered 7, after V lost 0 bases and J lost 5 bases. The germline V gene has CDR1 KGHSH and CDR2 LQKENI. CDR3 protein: CASSPPRTSTNNEQFF. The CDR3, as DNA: TGTGCCAGCTCACCACCAAGGACTAGTACCAACAATGAGCAGTTCTTC.

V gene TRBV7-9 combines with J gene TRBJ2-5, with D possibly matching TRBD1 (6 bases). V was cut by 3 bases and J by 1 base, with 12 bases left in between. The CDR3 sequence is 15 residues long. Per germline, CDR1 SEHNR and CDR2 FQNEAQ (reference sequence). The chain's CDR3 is CASSFLLGGQETQYF. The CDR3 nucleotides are TGTGCCAGCAGCTTCCTACTAGGGGGCCAAGAGACCCAGTACTTC.

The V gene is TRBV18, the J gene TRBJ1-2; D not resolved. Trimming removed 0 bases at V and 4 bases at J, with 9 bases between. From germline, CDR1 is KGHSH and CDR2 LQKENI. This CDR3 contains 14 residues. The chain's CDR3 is CASSPPQDSYGYTF. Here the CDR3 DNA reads TGTGCCAGCTCACCACCGCAAGATAGCTATGGCTACACCTTC.